This T cell receptor beta chain was sequenced in a study of T cells after yellow fever vaccination. Study results and caveats: Reappearance after the booster was seen for most primary-vaccination clones, at 95% to 96% CD4 and 88% CD8.

In the case of this clonotype: The antigen is undetermined.

Using its own MiXCR run on the 5' RACE reads, TCRdb lists one record per CDR3 protein. The sample shows hundreds of thousands of distinct CDR3 sequences, around 19% of them seen only once. This CDR3 contains 14 residues. Deletions cut 7 bases from V and 0 bases from J, with 12 bases between. Germline assignment: CDR1 SGHAT and CDR2 FQDESV (reference sequence). The clonotype comes from a man younger than 35 who received the YFV17D yellow fever vaccine. This material consisted of PBMCs, taken before the yellow fever booster vaccination. This chain connects TRBV11-1 to TRBJ1-1; tentative D call: TRBD1 (6 bases). The DNA of the CDR3 is TGTGCCAGCATCCGAGGGGGACTGAACACTGAAGCTTTCTTT. Protein product: CASIRGGLNTEAFF.